This T cell receptor (beta chain) comes out of a study of T cells after yellow fever vaccination. TCRdb re-derived calls from the 5' RACE reads in MiXCR, one entry per CDR3 protein. The sample carries 300,000 to 400,000 distinct CDR3 sequences, around an eighth recorded once. Germline CDR1 and CDR2: SGHDN and FVKESK. The CDR3 totals 16 residues. Between the trimmed V and J ends, which lost 0 bases and 6 bases, there was a span of 17 bases. This material consisted of CD4+ T cells sorted from PBMCs, taken 15 days after the yellow fever booster vaccination. The clonotype comes from a man aged 18 to 29 who received the YFV17D yellow fever vaccine. This chain joins TRBV14 and TRBJ1-2; maybe TRBD1 (6 bases). The CDR3 sequence: CASSQDRTAGTDGYTF. In nucleotides, the CDR3 is TGTGCCAGCAGCCAAGATCGGACAGCCGGCACCGATGGCTACACCTTC.